This T cell receptor (beta chain) originates from a study of cytomegalovirus exposure and HLA in healthy donors. Study-level findings and limits: Previously analyzed data showed that most TCR beta V segments were productive at a frequency of about 87% or about 30%.

Germline CDR1 SGHDT, CDR2 YYEEEE. This CDR3 comprises 14 residues. Trimming cost V 4 bases and J 3 bases; bases outside gene matches: 7. For this clone: Its antigen is not known.

The PCR was carried out with 60 Vbeta primers and 13 Jbeta primers. The table came from immunoSEQ multiplex PCR; TCRdb's copy has only in-frame clones and leaves some out. The sample shows about 110,000 clones, about 76% of them seen only once. The chain combines TRBV5-6 with TRBJ2-7, with 7 nucleotides matching TRBD1. The sequence came from a man between 40 and 49 years old in good health and CMV-seronegative. Sequenced: PBMCs. The CDR3 loop reads CASSAGQALYEQYF. The CDR3 bases are TGTGCCAGCAGCGCAGGACAGGCTCTCTACGAGCAGTACTTC. The variable domain in full, completed from reference TRBV5-6 and TRBJ2-7, reads DAGVTQSPTHLIKTRGQQVTLRCSPKSGHDTVSWYQQALGQGPQFIFQYYEEEERQRGNFPDRFSGHQFPNYSSELNVNALLLGDSALYLCASSAGQALYEQYFGPGTRLTVT.